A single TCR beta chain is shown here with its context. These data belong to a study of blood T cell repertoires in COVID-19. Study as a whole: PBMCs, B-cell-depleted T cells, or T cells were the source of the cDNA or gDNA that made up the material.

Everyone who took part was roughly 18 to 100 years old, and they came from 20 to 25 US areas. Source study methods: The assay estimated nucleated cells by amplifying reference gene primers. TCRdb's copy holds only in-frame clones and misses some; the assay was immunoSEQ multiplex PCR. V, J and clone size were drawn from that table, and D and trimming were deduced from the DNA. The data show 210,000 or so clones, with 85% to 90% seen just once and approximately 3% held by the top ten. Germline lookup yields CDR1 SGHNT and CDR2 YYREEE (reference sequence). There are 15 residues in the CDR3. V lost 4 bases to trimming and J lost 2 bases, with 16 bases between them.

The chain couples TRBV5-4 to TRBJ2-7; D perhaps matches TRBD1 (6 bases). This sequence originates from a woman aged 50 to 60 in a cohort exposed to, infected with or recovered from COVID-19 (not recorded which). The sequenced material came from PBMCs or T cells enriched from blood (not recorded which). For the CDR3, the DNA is TGTGCCAGCAGCAAAACTACGACAGGTACCTACGAGCAGTACTTC. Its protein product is CASSKTTTGTYEQYF. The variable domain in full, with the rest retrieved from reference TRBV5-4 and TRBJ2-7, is ETGVTQSPTHLIKTRGQQVTLRCSSQSGHNTVSWYQQALGQGPQFIFQYYREEENGRGNFPPRFSGLQFPNYSSELNVNALELDDSALYLCASSKTTTGTYEQYFGPGTRLTVT.